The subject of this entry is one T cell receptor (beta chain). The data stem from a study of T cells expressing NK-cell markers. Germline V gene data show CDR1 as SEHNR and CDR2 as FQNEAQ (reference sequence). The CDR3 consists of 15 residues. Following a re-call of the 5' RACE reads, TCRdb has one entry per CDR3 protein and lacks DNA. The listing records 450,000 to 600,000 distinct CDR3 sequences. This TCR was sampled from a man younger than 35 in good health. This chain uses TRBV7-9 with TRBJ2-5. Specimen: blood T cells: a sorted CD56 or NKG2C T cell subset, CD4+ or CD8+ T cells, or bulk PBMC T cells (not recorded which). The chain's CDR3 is CASSLLKGLQETQYF.